The 5 T cell receptor beta chains presented below share a single source sample, sequenced in a study of graft-versus-host responses after intestinal transplantation. No antigen has been assigned to these receptors. Generated by immunoSEQ multiplex PCR, the TCRdb table keeps only in-frame clones and is missing some. The sample contains 96,000 or so clones, 90% to 95% of which appear only once. Specimen: unstimulated CD4+ T cells sorted from spleen or lymph node cells, collected before intestinal transplant. The receptor source for this set is a human donor who received an intestinal transplant.

The chain uses TRBV6-6 and TRBJ1-2; D remains unclear. The CDR3 has 14 residues. Germline lookup yields CDR1 MNHNY and CDR2 SVGAGI (reference sequence). V was trimmed by 2 bases and J by 0 bases, leaving 7 bases between them. DNA for the CDR3: TGTGCCAGCAGTTACCGAGCTTCTAACTATGGCTACACCTTC. Its protein is CASSYRASNYGYTF.

V gene TRBV7-3 combines with J gene TRBJ2-1; 7 nucleotides agree with TRBD1. The trim removed 5 bases at V and 4 bases at J, leaving 11 bases unmatched. This CDR3 is 16 amino acids long. Germline V CDR1 and CDR2: SGHTA, FQGTGA. The CDR3 protein is CASSPQTGEGYNEQFF. CDR3 coding DNA: TGTGCCAGCAGCCCCCAAACAGGGGAAGGGTACAATGAGCAGTTCTTC.

This sequence joins TRBV30 and TRBJ2-7; D call uncertain. The V gene's germline CDR1 is GTSNPN and CDR2 SVGIG (reference sequence). The germline V and J ends were trimmed by 0 bases and 4 bases, with 10 bases remaining between them. This CDR3 has 13 residues. The chain's CDR3 is CAWSVRRTYEQYF. DNA for the CDR3: TGTGCCTGGAGTGTAAGGAGAACTTACGAGCAGTACTTC.

The chain uses TRBV7-2 and TRBJ2-7; no clear D gene. CDR1 and CDR2 (germline): SGHTA, FQGNSA. This CDR3 comprises 11 residues. V lost 3 bases to trimming and J lost 6 bases, with 6 bases between them. CDR3 coding DNA: TGTGCCAGCAGCTTCTTCGGCGAGCAGTACTTC. Residues: CASSFFGEQYF.

The chain links TRBV7-9 to TRBJ2-1; the match to TRBD2 covers 12 bases. The germline gives CDR1 SEHNR, CDR2 FQNEAQ (reference sequence). V lost 5 bases to trimming and J lost 10 bases; unmatched junction nucleotides: 9. The CDR3 consists of 15 residues. The CDR3 coding sequence is TGTGCCAGCAGCCTCCGACTAGCGGGGGATAGGGAGCAGTTCTTC. Its translation: CASSLRLAGDREQFF.